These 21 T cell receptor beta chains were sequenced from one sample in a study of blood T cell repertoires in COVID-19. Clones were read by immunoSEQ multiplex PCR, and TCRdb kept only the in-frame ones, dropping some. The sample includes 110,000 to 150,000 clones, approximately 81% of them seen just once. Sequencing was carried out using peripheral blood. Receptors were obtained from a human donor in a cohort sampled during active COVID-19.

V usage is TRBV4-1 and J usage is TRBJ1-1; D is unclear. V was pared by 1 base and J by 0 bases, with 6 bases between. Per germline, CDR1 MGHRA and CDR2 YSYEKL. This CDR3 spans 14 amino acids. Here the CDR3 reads CASSQGALNTEAFF. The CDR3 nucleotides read TGCGCCAGCAGCCAAGGGGCATTGAACACTGAAGCTTTCTTT.

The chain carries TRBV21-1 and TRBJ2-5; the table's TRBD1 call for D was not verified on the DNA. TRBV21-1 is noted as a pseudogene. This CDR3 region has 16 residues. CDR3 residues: CASSAGVQGARETQYF. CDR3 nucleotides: TGTGCCAGCAGCGCGGGCGTTCAGGGGGCTAGAGAGACCCAGTACTTC.

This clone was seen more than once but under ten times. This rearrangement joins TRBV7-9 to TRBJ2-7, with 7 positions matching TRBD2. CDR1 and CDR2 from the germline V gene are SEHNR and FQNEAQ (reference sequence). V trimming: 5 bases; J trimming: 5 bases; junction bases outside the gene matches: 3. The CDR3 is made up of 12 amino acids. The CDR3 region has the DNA TGTGCCAGCAGCCGGACTAGGGACGAGCAGTACTTC. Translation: CASSRTRDEQYF.

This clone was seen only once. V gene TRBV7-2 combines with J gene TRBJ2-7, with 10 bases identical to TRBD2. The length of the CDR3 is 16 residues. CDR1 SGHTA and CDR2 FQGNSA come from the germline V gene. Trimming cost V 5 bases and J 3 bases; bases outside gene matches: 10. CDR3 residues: CASSRGGASGSYEQYF. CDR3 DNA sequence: TGTGCCAGCAGCCGCGGGGGGGCTAGCGGGAGCTACGAGCAGTACTTC. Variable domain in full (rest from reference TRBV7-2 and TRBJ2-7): GAGVSQSPSNKVTEKGKDVELRCDPISGHTALYWYRQSLGQGLEFLIYFQGNSAPDKSGLPSDRFSAERTGGSVSTLTIQRTQQEDSAVYLCASSRGGASGSYEQYFGPGTRLTVT.

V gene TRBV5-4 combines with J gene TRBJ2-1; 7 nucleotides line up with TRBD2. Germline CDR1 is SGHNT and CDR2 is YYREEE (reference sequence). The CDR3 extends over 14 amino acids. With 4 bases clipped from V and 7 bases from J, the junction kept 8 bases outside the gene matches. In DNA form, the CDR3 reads TGTGCCAGCAGCAACGGACTAGGGGAAAATGAGCAGTTCTTC. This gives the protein CASSNGLGENEQFF.

For the CDR3, the DNA is TGCGCCAGCAGCTCACAGGGGATTCCTAGCACAGATACGCAGTATTTT. Its protein is CASSSQGIPSTDTQYF. The chain is built from TRBV4-3 and TRBJ2-3; 7 bases align to TRBD1. With 5 bases clipped from V and 0 bases from J, the junction kept 8 bases outside the gene matches. CDR1 and CDR2 from the germline V gene are LGHNA and YSLEER. The CDR3 covers 16 residues.

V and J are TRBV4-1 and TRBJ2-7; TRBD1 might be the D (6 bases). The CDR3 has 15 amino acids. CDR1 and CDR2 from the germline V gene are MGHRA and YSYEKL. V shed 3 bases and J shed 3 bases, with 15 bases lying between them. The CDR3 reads CASSHLDRELYEQYF. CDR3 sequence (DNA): TGCGCCAGCAGCCATTTGGACAGAGAACTCTACGAGCAGTACTTC.

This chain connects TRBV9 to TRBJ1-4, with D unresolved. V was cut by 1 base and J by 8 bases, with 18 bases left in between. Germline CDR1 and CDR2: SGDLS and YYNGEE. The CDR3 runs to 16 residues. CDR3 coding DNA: TGTGCCAGCAGCGTATCGGTGGTGAGGAATCGGGAAAAACTGTTTTTT. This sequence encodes CASSVSVVRNREKLFF.

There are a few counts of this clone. CDR3 DNA sequence: TGTGCCAGCAGCTCTGCGAATGAGCAGTTCTTC. Its translation: CASSSANEQFF. The chain carries TRBV7-3 and TRBJ2-1; no clear D. This CDR3 region has 11 residues. The germline CDR1 and CDR2 sequences are SGHTA and FQGTGA. Trimming stripped 4 bases from V and 7 bases from J, with 5 bases between. Using reference TRBV7-3 and TRBJ2-1 for the parts outside the CDR3, the full variable domain is GAGVSQTPSNKVTEKGKYVELRCDPISGHTALYWYRQSLGQGPEFLIYFQGTGAADDSGLPNDRFFAVRPEGSVSTLKIQRTERGDSAVYLCASSSANEQFFGPGTRLTVL.

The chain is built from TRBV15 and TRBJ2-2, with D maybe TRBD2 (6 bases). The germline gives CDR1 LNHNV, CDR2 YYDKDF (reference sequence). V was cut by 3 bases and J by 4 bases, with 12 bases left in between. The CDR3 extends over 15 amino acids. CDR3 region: CATSRGGTGTGELFF. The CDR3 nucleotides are TGTGCCACCAGCAGGGGGGGTACGGGCACCGGGGAGCTGTTTTTT. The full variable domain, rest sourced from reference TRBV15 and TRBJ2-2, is DAMVIQNPRYQVTQFGKPVTLSCSQTLNHNVMYWYQQKSSQAPKLLFHYYDKDFNNEADTPDNFQSRRPNTSFCFLDIRSPGLGDTAMYLCATSRGGTGTGELFFGEGSRLTVL.

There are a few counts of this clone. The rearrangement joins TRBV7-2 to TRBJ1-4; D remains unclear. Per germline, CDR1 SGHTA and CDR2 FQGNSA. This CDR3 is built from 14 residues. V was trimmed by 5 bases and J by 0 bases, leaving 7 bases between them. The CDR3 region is CASSPEATNEKLFF. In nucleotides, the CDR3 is TGTGCCAGCAGCCCGGAGGCAACTAATGAAAAACTGTTTTTT.

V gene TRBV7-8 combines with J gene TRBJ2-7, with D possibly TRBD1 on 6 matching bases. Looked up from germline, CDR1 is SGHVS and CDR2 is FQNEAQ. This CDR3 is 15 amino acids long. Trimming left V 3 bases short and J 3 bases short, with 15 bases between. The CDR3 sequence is CASSFEPGQDYEQYF. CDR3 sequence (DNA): TGTGCCAGCAGCTTCGAACCGGGACAAGACTACGAGCAGTACTTC.

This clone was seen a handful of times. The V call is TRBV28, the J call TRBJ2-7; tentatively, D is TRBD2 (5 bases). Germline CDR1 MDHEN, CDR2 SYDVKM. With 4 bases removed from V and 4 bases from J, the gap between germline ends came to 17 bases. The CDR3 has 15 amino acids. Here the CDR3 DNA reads TGTGCCAGCAGTTCACCGGACTTGGGCACGTACGAGCAGTACTTC. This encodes CASSSPDLGTYEQYF.

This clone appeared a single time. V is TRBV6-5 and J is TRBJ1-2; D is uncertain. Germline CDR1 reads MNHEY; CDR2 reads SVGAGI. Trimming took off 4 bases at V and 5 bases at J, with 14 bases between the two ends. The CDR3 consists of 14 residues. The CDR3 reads CASSWSPVTYGYTF. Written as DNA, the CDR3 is TGTGCCAGCAGTTGGTCGCCTGTTACTTATGGCTACACCTTC.

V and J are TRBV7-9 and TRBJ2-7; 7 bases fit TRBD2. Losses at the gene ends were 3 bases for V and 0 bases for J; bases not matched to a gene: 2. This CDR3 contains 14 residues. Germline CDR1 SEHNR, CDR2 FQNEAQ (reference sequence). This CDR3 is CASSFGGSSYEQYF. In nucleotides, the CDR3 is TGTGCCAGCAGCTTCGGGGGGAGCTCCTACGAGCAGTACTTC.

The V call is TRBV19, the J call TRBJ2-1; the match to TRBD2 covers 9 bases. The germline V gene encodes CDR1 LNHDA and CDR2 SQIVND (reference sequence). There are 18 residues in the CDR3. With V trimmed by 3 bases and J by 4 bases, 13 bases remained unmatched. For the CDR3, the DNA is TGTGCCAGTAGTATCACCCGACCGACTAGCGGCCGATACAATGAGCAGTTCTTC. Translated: CASSITRPTSGRYNEQFF. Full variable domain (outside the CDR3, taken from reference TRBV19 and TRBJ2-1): DGGITQSPKYLFRKEGQNVTLSCEQNLNHDAMYWYRQDPGQGLRLIYYSQIVNDFQKGDIAEGYSVSREKKESFPLTVTSAQKNPTAFYLCASSITRPTSGRYNEQFFGPGTRLTVL.

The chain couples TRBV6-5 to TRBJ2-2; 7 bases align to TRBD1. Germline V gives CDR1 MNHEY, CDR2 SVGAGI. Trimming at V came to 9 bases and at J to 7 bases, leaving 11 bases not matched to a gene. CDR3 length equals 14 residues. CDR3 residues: CARDMQGVNGELFF. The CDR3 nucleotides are TGTGCCAGGGACATGCAGGGGGTTAACGGGGAGCTGTTTTTT.

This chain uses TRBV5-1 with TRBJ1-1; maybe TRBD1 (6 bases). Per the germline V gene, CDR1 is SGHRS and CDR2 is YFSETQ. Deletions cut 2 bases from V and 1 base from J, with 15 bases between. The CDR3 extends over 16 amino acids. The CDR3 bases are TGCGCCAGCAGCTTCATGGGGGCAGTACGGAACACTGAAGCTTTCTTT. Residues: CASSFMGAVRNTEAFF.

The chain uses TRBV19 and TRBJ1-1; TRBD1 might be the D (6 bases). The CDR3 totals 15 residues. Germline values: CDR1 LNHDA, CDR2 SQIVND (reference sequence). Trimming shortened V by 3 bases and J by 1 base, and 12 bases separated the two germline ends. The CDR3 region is CASSISGQPNTEAFF. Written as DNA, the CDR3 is TGTGCCAGTAGTATTTCAGGACAGCCGAACACTGAAGCTTTCTTT.

The CDR3 nucleotides are TGTGCCATCAGGGACCAGGGAACCAAAAACATTCAGTACTTC. Translating it yields CAIRDQGTKNIQYF. V usage is TRBV10-3 and J usage is TRBJ2-4; D perhaps matches TRBD1 (5 bases). Germline CDR1 and CDR2: ENHRY and SYGVKD. V dropped 6 bases and J dropped 2 bases, with 11 bases sitting between them. The CDR3 is made up of 14 amino acids.

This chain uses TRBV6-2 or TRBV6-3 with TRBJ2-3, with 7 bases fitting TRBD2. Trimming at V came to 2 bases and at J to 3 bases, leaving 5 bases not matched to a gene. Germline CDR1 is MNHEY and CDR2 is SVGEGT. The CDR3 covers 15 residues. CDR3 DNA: TGTGCCAGCAGTTACGGACTAGGGTTGACAGATACGCAGTATTTT. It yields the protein CASSYGLGLTDTQYF.